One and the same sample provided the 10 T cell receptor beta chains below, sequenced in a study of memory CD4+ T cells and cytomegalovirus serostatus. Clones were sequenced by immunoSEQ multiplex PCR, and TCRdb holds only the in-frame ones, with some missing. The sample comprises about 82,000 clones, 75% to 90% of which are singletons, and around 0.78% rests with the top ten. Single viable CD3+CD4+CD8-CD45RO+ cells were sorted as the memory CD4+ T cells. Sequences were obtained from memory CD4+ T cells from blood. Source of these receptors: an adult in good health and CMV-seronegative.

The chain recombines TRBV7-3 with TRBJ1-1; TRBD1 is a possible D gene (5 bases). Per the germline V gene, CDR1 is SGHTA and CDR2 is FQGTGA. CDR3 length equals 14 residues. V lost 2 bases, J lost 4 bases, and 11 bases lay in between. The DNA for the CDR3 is TGTGCCAGCAGCTTATTGGGGGAGAGCACTGAAGCTTTCTTT. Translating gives CASSLLGESTEAFF. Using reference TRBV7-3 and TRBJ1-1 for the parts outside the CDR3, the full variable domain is GAGVSQTPSNKVTEKGKYVELRCDPISGHTALYWYRQSLGQGPEFLIYFQGTGAADDSGLPNDRFFAVRPEGSVSTLKIQRTERGDSAVYLCASSLLGESTEAFFGQGTRLTVV.

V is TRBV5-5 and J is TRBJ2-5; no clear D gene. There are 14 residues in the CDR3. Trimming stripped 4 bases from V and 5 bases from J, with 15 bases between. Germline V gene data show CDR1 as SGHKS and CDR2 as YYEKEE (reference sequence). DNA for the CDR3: TGTGCCAGCAGCATAGGACCCCGGCGGGAGACCCAGTACTTC. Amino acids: CASSIGPRRETQYF.

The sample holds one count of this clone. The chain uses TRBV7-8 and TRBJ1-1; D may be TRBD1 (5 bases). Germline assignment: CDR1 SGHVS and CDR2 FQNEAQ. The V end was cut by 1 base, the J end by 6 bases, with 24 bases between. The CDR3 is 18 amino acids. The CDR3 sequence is CASSLEARGRTIRPEAFF. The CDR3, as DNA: TGTGCCAGCAGCTTAGAGGCGAGGGGCCGAACTATAAGGCCTGAAGCTTTCTTT.

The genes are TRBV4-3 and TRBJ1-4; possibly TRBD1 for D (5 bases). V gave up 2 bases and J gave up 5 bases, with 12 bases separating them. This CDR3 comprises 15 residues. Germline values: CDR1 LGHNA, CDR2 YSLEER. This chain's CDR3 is CASSQWRQNNEKLFF. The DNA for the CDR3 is TGCGCCAGCAGCCAATGGAGACAGAACAATGAAAAACTGTTTTTT.

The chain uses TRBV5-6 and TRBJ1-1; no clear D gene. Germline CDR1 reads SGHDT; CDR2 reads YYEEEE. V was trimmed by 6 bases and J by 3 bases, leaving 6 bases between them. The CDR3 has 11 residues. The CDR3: CASIRDTEAFF. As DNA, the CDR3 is TGTGCCAGCATCCGGGACACTGAAGCTTTCTTT.

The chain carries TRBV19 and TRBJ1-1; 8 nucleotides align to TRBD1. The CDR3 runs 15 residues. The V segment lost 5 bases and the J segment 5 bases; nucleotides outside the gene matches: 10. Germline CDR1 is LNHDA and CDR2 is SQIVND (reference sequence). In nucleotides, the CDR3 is TGTGCCAGTAGTGGACAGGGTGACGGGGAGACTGAAGCTTTCTTT. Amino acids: CASSGQGDGETEAFF.

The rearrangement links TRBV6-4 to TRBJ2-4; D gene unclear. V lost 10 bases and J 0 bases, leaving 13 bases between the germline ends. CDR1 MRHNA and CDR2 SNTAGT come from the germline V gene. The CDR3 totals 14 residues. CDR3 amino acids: CAILSQVAKNIQYF. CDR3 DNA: TGTGCCATCTTGAGTCAGGTAGCCAAAAACATTCAGTACTTC.

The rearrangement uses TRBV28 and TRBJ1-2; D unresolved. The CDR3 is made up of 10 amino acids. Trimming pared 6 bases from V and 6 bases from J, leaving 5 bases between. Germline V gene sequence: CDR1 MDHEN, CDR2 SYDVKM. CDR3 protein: CASSRDGYTF. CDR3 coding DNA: TGTGCCAGCAGCCGAGATGGCTACACCTTC.

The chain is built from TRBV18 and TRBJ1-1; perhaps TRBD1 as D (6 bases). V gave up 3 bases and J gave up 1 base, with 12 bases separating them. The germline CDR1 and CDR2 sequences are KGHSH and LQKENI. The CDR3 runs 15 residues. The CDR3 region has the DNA TGTGCCAGCTCACCTAGACAGGCGGGGAACACTGAAGCTTTCTTT. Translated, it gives CASSPRQAGNTEAFF.

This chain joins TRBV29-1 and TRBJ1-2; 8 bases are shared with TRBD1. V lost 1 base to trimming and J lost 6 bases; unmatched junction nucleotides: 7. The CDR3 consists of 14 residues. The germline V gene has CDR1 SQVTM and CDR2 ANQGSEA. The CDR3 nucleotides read TGCAGCGTTGAAGCGGCAGGGGGCTCGAATGGCTACACCTTC. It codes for CSVEAAGGSNGYTF.